This entry describes one T cell receptor (beta chain). The data belong to a study of blood T cells in healthy people across ages. The V gene's germline CDR1 is MNHEY and CDR2 SMNVEV (reference sequence). V lost 4 bases to trimming and J lost 5 bases, with 15 bases between them. The CDR3 extends over 14 amino acids. Then a second PCR, running about 6 to 12 cycles, was carried out with a sample-barcoded 5' primer and a J-beta primer mix. Researchers report that a template-switch adaptor with 12 random nucleotides tagged each cDNA molecule. MiXCR was run by TCRdb on the 5' RACE reads, yielding one entry per CDR3 protein. The sample records more than 1,400,000 distinct CDR3 sequences, roughly 40% being singletons.

Sequenced input: blood. This TCR derives from a woman under 30 in good health. The V and J genes are TRBV27 and TRBJ2-7; possibly TRBD2 for D (5 bases). CDR3 in DNA: TGTGCCAGCAGTTGGATGAGAGAGGGCAACGAGCAGTACTTC. Protein product: CASSWMREGNEQYF.